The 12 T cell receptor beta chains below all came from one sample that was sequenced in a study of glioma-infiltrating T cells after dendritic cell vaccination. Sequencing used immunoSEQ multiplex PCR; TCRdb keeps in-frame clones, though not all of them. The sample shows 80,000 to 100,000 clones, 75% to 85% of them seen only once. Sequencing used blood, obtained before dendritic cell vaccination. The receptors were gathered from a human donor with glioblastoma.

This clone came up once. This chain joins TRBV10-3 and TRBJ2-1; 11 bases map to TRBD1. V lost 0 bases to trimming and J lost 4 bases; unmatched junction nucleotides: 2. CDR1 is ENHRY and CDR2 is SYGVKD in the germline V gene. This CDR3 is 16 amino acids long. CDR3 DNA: TGTGCCATCAGTGAGTCCGGGACAGGGGGGTACAATGAGCAGTTCTTC. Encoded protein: CAISESGTGGYNEQFF.

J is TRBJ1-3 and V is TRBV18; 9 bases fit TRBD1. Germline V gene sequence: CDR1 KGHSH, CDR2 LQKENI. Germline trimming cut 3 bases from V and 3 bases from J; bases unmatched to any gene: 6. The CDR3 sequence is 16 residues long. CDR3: CASSPAKTGGGNTIYF. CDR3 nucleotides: TGTGCCAGCTCACCCGCGAAGACAGGGGGTGGAAACACCATATATTTT.

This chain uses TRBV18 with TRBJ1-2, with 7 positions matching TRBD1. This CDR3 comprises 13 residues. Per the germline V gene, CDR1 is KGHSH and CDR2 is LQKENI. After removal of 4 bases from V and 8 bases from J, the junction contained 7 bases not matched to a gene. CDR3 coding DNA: TGTGCCAGCTCACAAGACAGGGATCGAGGCTACACCTTC. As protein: CASSQDRDRGYTF.

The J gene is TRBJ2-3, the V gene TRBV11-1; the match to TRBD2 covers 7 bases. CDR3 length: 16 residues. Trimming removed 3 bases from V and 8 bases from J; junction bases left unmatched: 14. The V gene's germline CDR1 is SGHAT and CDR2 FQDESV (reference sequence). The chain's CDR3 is CASSFRGGRSLTTQYF. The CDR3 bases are TGTGCCAGCAGCTTCCGTGGCGGGAGATCGTTAACTACGCAGTATTTT.

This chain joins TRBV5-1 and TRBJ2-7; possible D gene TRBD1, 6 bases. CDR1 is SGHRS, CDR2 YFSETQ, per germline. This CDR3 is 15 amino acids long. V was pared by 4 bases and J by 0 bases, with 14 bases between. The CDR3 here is CASSVRDTYSYEQYF. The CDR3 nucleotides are TGCGCCAGCAGCGTTAGGGACACCTACTCCTACGAGCAGTACTTC.

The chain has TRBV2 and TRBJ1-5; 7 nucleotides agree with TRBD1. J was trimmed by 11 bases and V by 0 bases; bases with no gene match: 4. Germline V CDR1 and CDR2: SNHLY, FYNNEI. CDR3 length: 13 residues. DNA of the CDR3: TGTGCCAGCAGTGAAGCCCGGGACAGAACCCAGCATTTT. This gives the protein CASSEARDRTQHF.

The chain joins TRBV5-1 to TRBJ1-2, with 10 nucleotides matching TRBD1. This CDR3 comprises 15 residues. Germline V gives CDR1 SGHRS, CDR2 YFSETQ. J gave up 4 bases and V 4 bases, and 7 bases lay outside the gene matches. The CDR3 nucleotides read TGCGCCAGCAGCCCAAGGACAGGGGGAATCTATGGCTACACCTTC. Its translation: CASSPRTGGIYGYTF.

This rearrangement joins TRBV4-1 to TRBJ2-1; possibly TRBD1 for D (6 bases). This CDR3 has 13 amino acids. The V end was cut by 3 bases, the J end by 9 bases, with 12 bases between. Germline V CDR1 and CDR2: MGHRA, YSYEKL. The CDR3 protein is CASSQGTGLEQFF. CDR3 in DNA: TGCGCCAGCAGCCAGGGAACAGGGCTTGAGCAGTTCTTC.

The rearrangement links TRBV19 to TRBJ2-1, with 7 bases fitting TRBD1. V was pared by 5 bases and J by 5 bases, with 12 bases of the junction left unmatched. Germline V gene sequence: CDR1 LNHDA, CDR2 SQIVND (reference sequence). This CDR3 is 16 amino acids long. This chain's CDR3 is CASSVIGQATHNEQFF. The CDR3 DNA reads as TGTGCCAGTAGTGTAATAGGACAGGCGACACACAATGAGCAGTTCTTC.

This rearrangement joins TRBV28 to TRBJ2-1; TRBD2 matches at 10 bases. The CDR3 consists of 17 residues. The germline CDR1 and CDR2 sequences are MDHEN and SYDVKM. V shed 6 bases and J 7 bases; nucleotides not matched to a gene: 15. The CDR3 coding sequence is TGTGCCAGCAGACGCGGGCCCCTAGCGGGAGTATTGAATGAGCAGTTCTTC. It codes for CASRRGPLAGVLNEQFF.

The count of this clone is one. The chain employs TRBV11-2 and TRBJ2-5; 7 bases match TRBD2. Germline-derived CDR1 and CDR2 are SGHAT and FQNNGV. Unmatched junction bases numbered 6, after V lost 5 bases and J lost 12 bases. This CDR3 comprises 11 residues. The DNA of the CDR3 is TGTGCCAGCAGCCCCGGACTAGATAAGTACTTC. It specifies CASSPGLDKYF.

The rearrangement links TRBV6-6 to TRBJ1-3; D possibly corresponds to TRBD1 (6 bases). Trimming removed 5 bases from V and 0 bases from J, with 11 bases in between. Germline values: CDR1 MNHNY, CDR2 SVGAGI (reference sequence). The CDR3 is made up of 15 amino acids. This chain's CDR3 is CASSPTGSSGNTIYF. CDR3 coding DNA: TGTGCCAGCAGTCCTACAGGGAGCTCTGGAAACACCATATATTTT.